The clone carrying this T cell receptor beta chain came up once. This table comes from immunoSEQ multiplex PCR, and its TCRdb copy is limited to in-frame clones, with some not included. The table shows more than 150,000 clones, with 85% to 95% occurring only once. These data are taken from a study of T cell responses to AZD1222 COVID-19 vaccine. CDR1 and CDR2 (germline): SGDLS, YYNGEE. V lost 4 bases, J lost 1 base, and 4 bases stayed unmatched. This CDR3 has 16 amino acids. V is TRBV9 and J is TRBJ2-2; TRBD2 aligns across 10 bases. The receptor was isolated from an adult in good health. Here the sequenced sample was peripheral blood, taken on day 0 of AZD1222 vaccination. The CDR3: CASSTRTSGNTGELFF. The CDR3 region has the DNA TGTGCCAGCAGCACAAGGACTAGCGGGAACACCGGGGAGCTGTTTTTT.